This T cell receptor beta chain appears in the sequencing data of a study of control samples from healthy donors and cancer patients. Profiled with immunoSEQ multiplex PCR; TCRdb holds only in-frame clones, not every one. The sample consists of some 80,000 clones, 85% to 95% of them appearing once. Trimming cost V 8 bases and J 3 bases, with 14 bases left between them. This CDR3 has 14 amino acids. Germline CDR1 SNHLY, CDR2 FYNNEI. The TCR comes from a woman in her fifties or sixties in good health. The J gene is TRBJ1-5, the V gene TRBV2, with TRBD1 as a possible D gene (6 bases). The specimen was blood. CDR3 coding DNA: TGTGCCAGCCAGGGGACGGTGGCCAATCAGCCCCAGCATTTT. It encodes CASQGTVANQPQHF.